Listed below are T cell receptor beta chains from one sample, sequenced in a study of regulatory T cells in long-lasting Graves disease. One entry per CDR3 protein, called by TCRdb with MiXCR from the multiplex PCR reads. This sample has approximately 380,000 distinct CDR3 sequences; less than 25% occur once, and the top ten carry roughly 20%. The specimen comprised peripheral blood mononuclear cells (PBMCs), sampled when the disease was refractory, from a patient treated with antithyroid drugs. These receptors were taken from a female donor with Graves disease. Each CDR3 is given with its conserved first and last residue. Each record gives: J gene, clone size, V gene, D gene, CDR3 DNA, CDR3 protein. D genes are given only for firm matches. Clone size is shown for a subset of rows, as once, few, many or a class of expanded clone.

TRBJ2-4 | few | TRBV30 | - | TGTGCCTGGATGGGACCACTAGCCAAAAACATTCAGTACTTC | CAWMGPLAKNIQYF
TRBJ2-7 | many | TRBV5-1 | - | TGCGCCAGCAGCTTGGAATCACTAGGCTACGAGCAGTACTTC | CASSLESLGYEQYF
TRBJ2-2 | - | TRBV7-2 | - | TGTGCCAGCAGCGTGGTTTCAGGGGGGGAGCTGTTTTTT | CASSVVSGGELFF
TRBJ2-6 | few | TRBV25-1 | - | TGTGCCAGCAGTGAATGGGTCGGCTCTGGGGCCAACGTCCTGACTTTC | CASSEWVGSGANVLTF
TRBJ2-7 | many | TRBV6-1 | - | TGTGCCAGCAGTGAAAACGCCCTCTCCTACGAGCAGTACTTC | CASSENALSYEQYF
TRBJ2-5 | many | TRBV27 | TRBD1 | TGTGCCAGCAGTCTAAGCCCTGACAGGGGTCAGTACTTC | CASSLSPDRGQYF
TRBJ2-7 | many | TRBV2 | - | TGTGCCAGCAGGCTCAGTCGGATGGACGAGCAGTACTTC | CASRLSRMDEQYF
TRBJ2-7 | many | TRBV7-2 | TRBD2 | TGTGCCAGCAGCTTGGGTCTAGCGGTCTACGAGCAGTACTTC | CASSLGLAVYEQYF
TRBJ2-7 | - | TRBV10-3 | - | TGTGCCATCAGTGTAACGGGGATGGTCTACGAGCAGTACTTC | CAISVTGMVYEQYF
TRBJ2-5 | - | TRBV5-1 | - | TGCGCCGGCAGCCCCGGGAGTGCCAAACGCAAAGAGACCCAGTACTTC | CAGSPGSAKRKETQYF
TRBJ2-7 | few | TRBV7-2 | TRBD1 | TGTGCCAGTAGCTCACAGGGGCCCCTCTACGAGCAGTACTTC | CASSSQGPLYEQYF
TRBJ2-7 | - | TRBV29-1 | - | TGCAGCGTTGTAGCAGGGAGTTCCTACGAGCAGTACTTC | CSVVAGSSYEQYF
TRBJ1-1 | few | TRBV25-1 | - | TGTGCCAGCAGTAATAGACAAGCGAACACTGAAGCTTTCTTT | CASSNRQANTEAFF
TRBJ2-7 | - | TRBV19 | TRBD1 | TGTGCCAGTAGTATAGTCGCCTTTGGGACAGGGGCCTACGAGCAGTACTTC | CASSIVAFGTGAYEQYF
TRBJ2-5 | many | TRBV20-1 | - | TGCAGTGCTAGGCCGAGTGGGGGGAGCGGTTCGGGTGAGACCCAGTACTTC | CSARPSGGSGSGETQYF
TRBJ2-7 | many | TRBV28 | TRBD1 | TGTGCCAGCAGTCTCGGACAGGGGTTCTCCTACGAGCAGTACTTC | CASSLGQGFSYEQYF
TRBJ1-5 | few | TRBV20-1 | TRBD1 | TGCAGTGCTAAAGGGACAGTCTCGTCCGATAGCAATCAGCCCCAGCATTTT | CSAKGTVSSDSNQPQHF
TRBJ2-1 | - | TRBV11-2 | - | TGTGCCAGCAGCATAGGGTATGAGCAGTTCTTC | CASSIGYEQFF
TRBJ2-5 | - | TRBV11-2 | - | TGTGCCAGCAGCTCAGGGATGCAGGGCGTTCAAGAGACCCAGTACTTC | CASSSGMQGVQETQYF
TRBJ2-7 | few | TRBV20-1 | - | TGCAGTGCTAGAGACTCCAGAGGCGAGCAGTACTTC | CSARDSRGEQYF
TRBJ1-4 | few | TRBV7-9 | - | TGTGCCAGCAGCCCCCCCGATGAGAACGATGAAAAACTGTTTTTT | CASSPPDENDEKLFF
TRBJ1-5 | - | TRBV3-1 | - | TGTGCCAGCAGCCACGGACAGCCAAATCAGCCCCAGCATTTT | CASSHGQPNQPQHF
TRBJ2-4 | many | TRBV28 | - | TGTGCCAGCTTTTCTAGGGGAGACCCAAAAAACATTCAGTACTTC | CASFSRGDPKNIQYF
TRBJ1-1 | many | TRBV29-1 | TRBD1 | TGCAGCGGCAGACAGGGGGCTGAAGCTTTCTTT | CSGRQGAEAFF
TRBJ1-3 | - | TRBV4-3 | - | TGCGCCAGCAGCCAAGTCGAGGGGTCTGGAAACACCATATATTTT | CASSQVEGSGNTIYF
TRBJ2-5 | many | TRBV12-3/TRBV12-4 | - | TGTGCCAGCAGTTCGTCGGGCCAAGAGACCCAGTACTTC | CASSSSGQETQYF
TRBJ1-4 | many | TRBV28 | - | TGTGCCAGCAGTGGAAACAGGAGGTATGATGAAAAACTGTTTTTT | CASSGNRRYDEKLFF